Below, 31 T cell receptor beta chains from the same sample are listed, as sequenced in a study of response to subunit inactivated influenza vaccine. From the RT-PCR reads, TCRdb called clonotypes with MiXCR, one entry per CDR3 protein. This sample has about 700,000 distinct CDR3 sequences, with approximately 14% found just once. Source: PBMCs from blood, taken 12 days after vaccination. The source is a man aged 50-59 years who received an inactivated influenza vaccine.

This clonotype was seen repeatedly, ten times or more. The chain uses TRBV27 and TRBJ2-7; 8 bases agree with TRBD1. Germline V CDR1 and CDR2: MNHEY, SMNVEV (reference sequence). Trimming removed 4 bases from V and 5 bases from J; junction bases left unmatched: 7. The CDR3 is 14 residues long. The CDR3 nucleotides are TGTGCCAGCAGTTCGTGGACAGGGACCGACGAGCAGTACTTC. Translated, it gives CASSSWTGTDEQYF.

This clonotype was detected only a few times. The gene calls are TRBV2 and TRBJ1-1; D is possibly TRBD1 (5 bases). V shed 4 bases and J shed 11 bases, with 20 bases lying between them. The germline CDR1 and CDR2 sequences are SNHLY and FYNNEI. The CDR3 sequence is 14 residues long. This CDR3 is CASSADRGSREAFF. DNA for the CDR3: TGTGCCAGCAGTGCTGACCGGGGGTCCCGGGAGGCTTTCTTT.

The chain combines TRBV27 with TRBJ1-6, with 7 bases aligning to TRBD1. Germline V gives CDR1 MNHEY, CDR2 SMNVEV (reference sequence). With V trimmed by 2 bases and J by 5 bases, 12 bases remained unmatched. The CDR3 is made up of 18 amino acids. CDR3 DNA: TGTGCCAGCAGTTTACGGATAGGCAGGGGGATAGATAATTCACCCCTCCACTTT. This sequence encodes CASSLRIGRGIDNSPLHF.

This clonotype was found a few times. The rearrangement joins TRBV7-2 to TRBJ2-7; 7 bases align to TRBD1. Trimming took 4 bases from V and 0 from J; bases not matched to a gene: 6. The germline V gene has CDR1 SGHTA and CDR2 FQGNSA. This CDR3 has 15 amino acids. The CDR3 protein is CASSSTGTVSYEQYF. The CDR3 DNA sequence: TGTGCCAGCAGCTCCACCGGGACAGTCTCCTACGAGCAGTACTTC.

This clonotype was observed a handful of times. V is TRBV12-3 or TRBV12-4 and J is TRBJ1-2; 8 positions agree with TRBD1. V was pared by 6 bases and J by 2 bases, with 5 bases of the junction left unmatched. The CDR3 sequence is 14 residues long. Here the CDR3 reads CASRRTGKNYGYTF. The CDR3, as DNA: TGTGCCAGCAGAAGGACAGGGAAGAACTATGGCTACACCTTC.

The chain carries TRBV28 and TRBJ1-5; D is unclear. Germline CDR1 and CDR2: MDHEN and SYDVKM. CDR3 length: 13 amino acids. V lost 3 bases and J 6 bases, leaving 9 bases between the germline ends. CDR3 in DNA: TGTGCCAGCAGTTTGGTTGGTCCTCAGCCCCAGCATTTT. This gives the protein CASSLVGPQPQHF.

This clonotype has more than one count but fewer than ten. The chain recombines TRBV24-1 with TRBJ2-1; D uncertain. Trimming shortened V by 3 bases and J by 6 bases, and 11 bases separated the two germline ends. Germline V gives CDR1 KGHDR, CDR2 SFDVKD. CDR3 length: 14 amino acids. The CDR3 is CATSDNLSINEQFF. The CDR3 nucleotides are TGTGCCACCAGTGATAACCTATCCATCAATGAGCAGTTCTTC.

This chain's CDR3 is CASSQRPGRIFNYEQYF. The CDR3 DNA sequence: TGTGCCAGCAGTCAGCGTCCGGGTCGAATTTTCAACTACGAGCAGTACTTC. The chain employs TRBV28 and TRBJ2-7; D call uncertain. The germline CDR1 and CDR2 sequences are MDHEN and SYDVKM. The CDR3 loop spans 17 amino acids. Trimming took off 5 bases at V and 3 bases at J, with 23 bases between the two ends. Full variable domain (missing parts from reference TRBV28 and TRBJ2-7): DVKVTQSSRYLVKRTGEKVFLECVQDMDHENMFWYRQDPGLGLRLIYFSYDVKMKEKGDIPEGYSVSREKKERFSLILESASTNQTSMYLCASSQRPGRIFNYEQYFGPGTRLTVT.

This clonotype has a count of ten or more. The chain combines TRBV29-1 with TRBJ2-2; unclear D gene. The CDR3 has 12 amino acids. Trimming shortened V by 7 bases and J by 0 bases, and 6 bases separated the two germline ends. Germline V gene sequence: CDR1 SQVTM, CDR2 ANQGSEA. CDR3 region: CSGWANTGELFF. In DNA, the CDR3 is TGCAGCGGCTGGGCGAACACCGGGGAGCTGTTTTTT.

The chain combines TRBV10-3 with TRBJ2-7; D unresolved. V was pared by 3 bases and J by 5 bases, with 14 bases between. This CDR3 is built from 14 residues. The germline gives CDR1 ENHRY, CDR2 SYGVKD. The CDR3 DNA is TGTGCCATCAGTGATCTTGAGTACAACCACGAGCAGTACTTC. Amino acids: CAISDLEYNHEQYF.

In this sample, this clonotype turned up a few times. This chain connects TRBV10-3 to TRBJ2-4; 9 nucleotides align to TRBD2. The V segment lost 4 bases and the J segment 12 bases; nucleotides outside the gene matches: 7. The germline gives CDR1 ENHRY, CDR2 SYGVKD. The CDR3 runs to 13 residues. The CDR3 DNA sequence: TGTGCCATCAGTGGGGGACTAGCCGCATCTCAGTACTTC. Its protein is CAISGGLAASQYF.

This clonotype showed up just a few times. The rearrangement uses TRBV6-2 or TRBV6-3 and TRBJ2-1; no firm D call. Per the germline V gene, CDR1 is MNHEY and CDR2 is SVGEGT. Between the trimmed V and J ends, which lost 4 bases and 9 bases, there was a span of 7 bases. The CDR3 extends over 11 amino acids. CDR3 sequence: CASSLAIEQFF. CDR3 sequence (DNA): TGTGCCAGCAGTTTGGCAATTGAGCAGTTCTTC.

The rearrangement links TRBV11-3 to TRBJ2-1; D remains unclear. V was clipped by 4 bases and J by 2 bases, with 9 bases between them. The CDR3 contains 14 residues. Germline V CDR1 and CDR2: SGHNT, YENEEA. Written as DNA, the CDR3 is TGTGCCAGCAGCTCGGACGGACCCTACAATGAGCAGTTCTTC. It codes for CASSSDGPYNEQFF.

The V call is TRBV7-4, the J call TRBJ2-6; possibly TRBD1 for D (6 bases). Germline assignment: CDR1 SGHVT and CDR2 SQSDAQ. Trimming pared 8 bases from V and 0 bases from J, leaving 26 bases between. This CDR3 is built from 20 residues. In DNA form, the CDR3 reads TGTGCCAGCTCACCCCAGTATCCGACAGGCTTTTTCTCTGGGGCCAACGTCCTGACTTTC. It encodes CASSPQYPTGFFSGANVLTF.

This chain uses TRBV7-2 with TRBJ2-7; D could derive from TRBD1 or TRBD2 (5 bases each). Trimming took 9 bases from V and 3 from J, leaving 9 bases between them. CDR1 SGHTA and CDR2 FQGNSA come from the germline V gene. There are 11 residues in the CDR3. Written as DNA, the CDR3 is TGTGCCAGGCCTGGGGGCTACGAGCAGTACTTC. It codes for CARPGGYEQYF.

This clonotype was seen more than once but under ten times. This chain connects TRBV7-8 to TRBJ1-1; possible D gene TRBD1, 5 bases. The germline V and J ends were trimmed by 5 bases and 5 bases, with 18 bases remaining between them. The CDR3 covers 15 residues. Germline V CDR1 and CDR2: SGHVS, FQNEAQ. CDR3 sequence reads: CASSPRRGSETEAFF. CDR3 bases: TGTGCCAGCAGCCCTAGAAGGGGTTCGGAAACTGAAGCTTTCTTT. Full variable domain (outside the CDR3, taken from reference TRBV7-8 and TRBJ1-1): GAGVSQSPRYKVAKRGQDVALRCDPISGHVSLFWYQQALGQGPEFLTYFQNEAQLDKSGLPSDRFFAERPEGSVSTLKIQRTQQEDSAVYLCASSPRRGSETEAFFGQGTRLTVV.

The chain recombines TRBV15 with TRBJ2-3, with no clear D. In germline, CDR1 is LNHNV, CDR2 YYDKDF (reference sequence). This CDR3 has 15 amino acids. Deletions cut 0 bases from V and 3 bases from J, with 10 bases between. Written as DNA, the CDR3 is TGTGCCACCAGCAGAGACCGGGCCTTGACAGATACGCAGTATTTT. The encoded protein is CATSRDRALTDTQYF.

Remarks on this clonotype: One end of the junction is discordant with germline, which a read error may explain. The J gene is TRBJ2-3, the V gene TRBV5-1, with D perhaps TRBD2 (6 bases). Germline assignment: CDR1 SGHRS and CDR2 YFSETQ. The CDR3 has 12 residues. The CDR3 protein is CGSSLAGDTQYF. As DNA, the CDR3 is TGCGGCAGCAGCCTGGCGGGGGATACGCAGTATTTT.

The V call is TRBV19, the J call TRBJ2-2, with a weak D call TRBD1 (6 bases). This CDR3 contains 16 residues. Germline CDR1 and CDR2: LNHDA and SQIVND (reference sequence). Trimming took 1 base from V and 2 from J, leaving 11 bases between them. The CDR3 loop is CASSIGGTLNTGELFF. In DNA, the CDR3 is TGTGCCAGTAGTATAGGGGGGACATTAAACACCGGGGAGCTGTTTTTT.

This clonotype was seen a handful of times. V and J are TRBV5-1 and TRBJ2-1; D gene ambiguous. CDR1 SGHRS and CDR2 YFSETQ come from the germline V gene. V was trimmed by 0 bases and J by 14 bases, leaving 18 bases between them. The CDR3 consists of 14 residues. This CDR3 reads CASSLAGIVEEKFF. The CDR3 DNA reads TGCGCCAGCAGCTTGGCTGGTATAGTTGAAGAGAAGTTCTTC.

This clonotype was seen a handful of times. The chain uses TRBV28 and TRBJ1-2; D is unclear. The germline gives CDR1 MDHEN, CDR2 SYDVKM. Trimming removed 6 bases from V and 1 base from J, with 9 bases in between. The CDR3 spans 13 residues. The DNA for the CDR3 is TGTGCCAGCAGACGTCAGAGTAACTATGGCTACACCTTC. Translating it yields CASRRQSNYGYTF.

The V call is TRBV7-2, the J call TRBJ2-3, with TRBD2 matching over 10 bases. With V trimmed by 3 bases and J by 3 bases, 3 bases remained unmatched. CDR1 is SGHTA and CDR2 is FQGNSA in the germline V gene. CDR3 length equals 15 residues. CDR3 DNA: TGTGCCAGCAGCTTTGGTAGCGGGAGGACAGATACGCAGTATTTT. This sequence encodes CASSFGSGRTDTQYF.

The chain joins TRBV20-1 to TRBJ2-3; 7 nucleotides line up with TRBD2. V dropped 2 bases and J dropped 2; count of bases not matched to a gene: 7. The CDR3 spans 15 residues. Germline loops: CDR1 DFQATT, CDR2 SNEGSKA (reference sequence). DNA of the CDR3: TGCAGTGCTAGATCCGGGACTACGATCACAGATACGCAGTATTTT. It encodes CSARSGTTITDTQYF.

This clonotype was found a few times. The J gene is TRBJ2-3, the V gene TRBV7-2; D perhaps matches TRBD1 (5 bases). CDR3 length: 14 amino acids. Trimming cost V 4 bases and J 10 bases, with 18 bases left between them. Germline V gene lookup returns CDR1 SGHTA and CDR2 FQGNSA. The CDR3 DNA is TGTGCCAGCAGCTCACGGCCCAGGGAATTCCCGCAGTATTTT. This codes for CASSSRPREFPQYF.

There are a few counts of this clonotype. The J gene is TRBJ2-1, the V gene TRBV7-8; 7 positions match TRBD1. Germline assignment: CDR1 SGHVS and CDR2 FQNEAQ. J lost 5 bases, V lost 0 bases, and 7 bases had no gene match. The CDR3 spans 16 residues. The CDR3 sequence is CASSLAGGQKNNEQFF. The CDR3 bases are TGTGCCAGCAGCTTAGCAGGGGGACAGAAAAACAATGAGCAGTTCTTC.

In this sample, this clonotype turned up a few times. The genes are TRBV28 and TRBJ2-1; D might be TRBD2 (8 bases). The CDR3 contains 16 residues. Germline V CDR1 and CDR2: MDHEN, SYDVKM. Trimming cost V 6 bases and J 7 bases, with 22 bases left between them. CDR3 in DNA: TGTGCCAGCAGCTCAGGGGGGGGACTAGTGAGGAATGAGCAGTTCTTC. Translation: CASSSGGGLVRNEQFF. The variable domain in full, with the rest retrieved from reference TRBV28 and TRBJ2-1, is DVKVTQSSRYLVKRTGEKVFLECVQDMDHENMFWYRQDPGLGLRLIYFSYDVKMKEKGDIPEGYSVSREKKERFSLILESASTNQTSMYLCASSSGGGLVRNEQFFGPGTRLTVL.

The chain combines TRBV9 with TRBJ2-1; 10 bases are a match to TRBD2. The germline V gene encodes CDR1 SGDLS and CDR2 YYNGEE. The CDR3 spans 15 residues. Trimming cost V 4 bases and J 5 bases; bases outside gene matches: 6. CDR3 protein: CASSLSSGSNNEQFF. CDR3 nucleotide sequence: TGTGCCAGCAGCCTCTCTAGCGGGAGTAACAATGAGCAGTTCTTC.

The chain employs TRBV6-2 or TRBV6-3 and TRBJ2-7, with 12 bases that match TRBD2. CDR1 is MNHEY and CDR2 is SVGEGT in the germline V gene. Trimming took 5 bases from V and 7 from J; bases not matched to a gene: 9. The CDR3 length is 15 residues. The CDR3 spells CASSTRLAGVEEQYF. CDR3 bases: TGTGCCAGCAGTACCCGACTAGCGGGAGTTGAGGAGCAGTACTTC.

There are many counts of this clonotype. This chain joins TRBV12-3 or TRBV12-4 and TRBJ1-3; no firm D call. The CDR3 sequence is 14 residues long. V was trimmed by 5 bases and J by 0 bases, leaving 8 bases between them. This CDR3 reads CASSQDRSGNTIYF. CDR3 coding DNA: TGTGCCAGCAGTCAGGATCGCTCTGGAAACACCATATATTTT.

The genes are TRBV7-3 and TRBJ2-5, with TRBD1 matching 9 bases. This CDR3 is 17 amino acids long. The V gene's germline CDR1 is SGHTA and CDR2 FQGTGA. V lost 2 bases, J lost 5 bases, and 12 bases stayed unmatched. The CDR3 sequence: CASSLGSGTGTHETQYF. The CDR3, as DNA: TGTGCCAGCAGCTTAGGATCCGGGACAGGGACACACGAGACCCAGTACTTC.

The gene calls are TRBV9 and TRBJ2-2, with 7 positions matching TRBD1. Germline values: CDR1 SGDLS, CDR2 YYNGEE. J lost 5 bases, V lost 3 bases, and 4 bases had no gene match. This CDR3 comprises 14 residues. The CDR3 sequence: CASSDQGVTGELFF. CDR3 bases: TGTGCCAGCAGCGACCAGGGGGTTACCGGGGAGCTGTTTTTT. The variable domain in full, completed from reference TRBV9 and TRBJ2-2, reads DSGVTQTPKHLITATGQRVTLRCSPRSGDLSVYWYQQSLDQGLQFLIQYYNGEERAKGNILERFSAQQFPDLHSELNLSSLELGDSALYFCASSDQGVTGELFFGEGSRLTVL.